The following is a T cell receptor (beta chain) sequence with its context. In terms of age and location, participants ranged from roughly 18 to 95 years and lived in under 30 US areas. The V end lost 4 bases, the J end lost 2 bases, and 18 bases lay between the germline ends. In germline, CDR1 is MDHEN, CDR2 SYDVKM. The CDR3 contains 17 residues. The repertoire was sequenced with immunoSEQ multiplex PCR; TCRdb's copy has only in-frame clones and lacks some. The sample lists about 210,000 clones, about 91% occurring once. These data belong to a study of blood T cell repertoires in COVID-19. At the level of the study: T cells, B-cell-depleted T cells, or PBMCs provided the cDNA or gDNA that served as material.

This chain connects TRBV28 to TRBJ1-3; no firm D call. The receptor comes from a man aged 18 to 29 with acute COVID-19. Sequenced material: PBMCs or T cells enriched from blood (not recorded which). The CDR3 sequence is CASSSSGSGGTGNTIYF. CDR3 coding DNA: TGTGCCAGCAGTTCTTCCGGGAGCGGCGGGACTGGAAACACCATATATTTT.